Described below is a single T cell receptor beta chain sequence and its context. Ten or more counts support this clonotype. Its target antigen remains unknown. No per-base quality is available; no much larger clone lies one base away. Graves' hyperthyroidism was defined as stable when no progression to ophthalmopathy occurred over 18 months of follow-up. Hyperthyroidism patients were aged 18 to 65 years and newly diagnosed, with disease duration of less than 2 months. The study excluded patients with uncontrolled infections, other autoimmune diseases, pregnancy or lactation. Diagnoses were based on clinical symptoms, serum thyroxine and TRAb, thyroid ultrasound and orbital computed tomography. PBMCs were isolated from more than 9 ml of fresh peripheral blood by Ficoll-Paque density gradient centrifugation. Trizol reagent was used to extract total RNA, and RNA quality was then checked on an Agilent 2100 Bioanalyzer.

The data derive from a study of T cells in Graves' hyperthyroidism and ophthalmopathy (dated by TCRdb to about 2019). General notes on the study: Peripheral blood was sampled at the time of initial diagnosis, prior to any treatment. To identify TCR V-J signatures that set the groups apart, the researchers used a discovery cohort of 100 or so patients, made up of 40 to 45 with Graves' ophthalmopathy and some 56 with stable Graves' hyperthyroidism. Whether ophthalmopathy could be predicted prospectively was tested in an independent validation cohort made up of 18 hyperthyroidism patients plus 17 patients who later progressed to ophthalmopathy. The approximately 98 discovery patients were randomly divided into training and test sets at a 7:3 ratio. The study also compared thyroid tissue and blood T-cell repertoires from five or six Graves' hyperthyroidism patients. After blood sampling, hyperthyroidism patients were treated with methimazole at a starting dose of 30 mg daily, and ophthalmopathy patients were treated with high-dose intravenous methylprednisolone. According to the paper, TCR Vbeta CDR3 sequencing was carried out on roughly 130 peripheral blood samples, which came from 40 to 45 ophthalmopathy, 75 to 80 hyperthyroidism and 17 progressor patients.

TCR beta CDR3 regions were amplified from RNA transcripts. The first round of RT-PCR for the TCR CDR3 was performed with the HTBI primer set and the Qiagen OneStep RT-PCR kit. Libraries were constructed in a second round of multiplex PCR, after which size selection and purification were performed. The libraries were sequenced on an Illumina HiSeq2000 using paired-end 100 bp reads. The original methods were these. SOAPnuke was used to process the raw data, throwing out any read that contained adapters or uncalled bases, had a mean Phred below 15, or lacked an exact constant-primer or identifier match. COPE v1.2.5 was used to merge the high-quality paired reads, and each unique nucleotide sequence was defined as a clonotype. MiTCR v1.1 was used to align clonotypes to the IMGT TRBV, TRBD and TRBJ reference segments. Analysis was restricted to V-J combinations with a frequency above 0.0001, which covered 98% to 99.2% of repertoires. A TCS score was defined as the ratio between F50 (clonal expansion) and ExV (chaos), using BLOSUM62-based TCRdist between CDR3 peptides within each V-J. Welch's t-statistics and random forest reduced some 510 V-J features to 13, which were used in a naive Bayes classifier (R e1071). The public reads were reanalyzed by TCRdb: fastp trimming at Q25, MiXCR alignment, in-frame beta chains only. Identical CDR3 proteins give one entry, which carries the most common genes and DNA. The V and J calls follow TCRdb's processing rather than the paper's. The sample table holds a few hundred thousand distinct CDR3 sequences, of which roughly 14% were seen once. The ten largest clones add up to roughly 7.4% of the sample.

Overall study results and their limits: A 13 V-J signature model separated ophthalmopathy from stable hyperthyroidism, with roughly 88% sensitivity and about 81% specificity in cross-validation and 80%/75% in testing. Most expanded thyroid clonotypes (frequency above 0.001) were also found in blood, which suggests that blood repertoires may mirror thyroid immune responses. In validation, the model predicted progression to ophthalmopathy a median of roughly 6.5 months before onset, with about 71% sensitivity and more than 72% specificity. Sample size was not statistically predetermined, and blinding of investigators to group allocation was not performed.

CDR1 and CDR2 (SGDLS, YYNGEE) derive from the germline V gene. Germline trimming amounts to 3 bases on V and 9 bases on J, with 9 as the count of junction bases outside the gene matches. The CDR3, cysteine through phenylalanine, is 14 amino acids long. The only DNA kept is the CDR3, 42 bases in frame from the first base. The sequence came from a woman in her late teens or twenties with Graves' hyperthyroidism. Sequenced sample: blood. Recombination joined TRBV9 with TRBJ2-7, with 10 bases matching TRBD2. The CDR3 amino acid sequence is: CASSEGTSVPRQYF. The DNA reads as follows: TGTGCCAGCAGCGAAGGGACTAGCGTTCCCCGGCAGTACTTC.